One sample yielded the 3 T cell receptor beta chains listed below, sequenced in a study of T cells in narcolepsy. Produced via immunoSEQ multiplex PCR; TCRdb's table is partial and in-frame only. This repertoire shows tens of thousands of clones, around 87% found once; its top ten account for around 1%. Material: memory (CD45RA-) CD4+ T cells from blood. Receptors were obtained from a human donor in good health.

V gene TRBV2 combines with J gene TRBJ2-2, with TRBD2 as a possible D gene (5 bases). V was trimmed by 2 bases and J by 1 base, leaving 5 bases between them. The CDR3 consists of 14 residues. Looked up from germline, CDR1 is SNHLY and CDR2 is FYNNEI. The CDR3 nucleotides are TGTGCCAGCAGTGAACGGGAGAACACCGGGGAGCTGTTTTTT. Its protein is CASSERENTGELFF.

The chain uses TRBV6-1 and TRBJ2-4; D tentatively fits TRBD1 or TRBD2 (5 bases each). The CDR3 is 15 residues long. Per germline, CDR1 MNHNS and CDR2 SASEGT. Trimming pared 3 bases from V and 3 bases from J, leaving 12 bases between. CDR3 sequence (DNA): TGTGCCAGCAGTGACTTGGGGGATAACAAAAACATTCAGTACTTC. This translates into CASSDLGDNKNIQYF.

This rearrangement joins TRBV5-6 to TRBJ2-7; D might be TRBD2 (6 bases). CDR3 length equals 14 residues. The ends were cut back, 3 bases at V and 2 bases at J, with 12 bases in the middle. Germline CDR1 SGHDT, CDR2 YYEEEE. CDR3 sequence reads: CASSYPGLAYEQYF. The CDR3 nucleotides read TGTGCCAGCAGCTACCCGGGACTGGCCTACGAGCAGTACTTC.